This TCR beta chain was found in a study of T cell responses to AZD1222 COVID-19 vaccine (dated by TCRdb to the early 2020s). Concerning the study at large: Because spike-specific TCR depth and breadth did not differ between the two schedules, AZD1222 recipients who got a second dose at roughly 4 weeks were pooled with those who got a second dose at roughly 12 weeks. Trial participants were enrolled into age subgroups of 18-55, 56-69 and 70-plus years, which contained 148, 28 and 57 TCR-sequenced participants, respectively. A total of about 230 trial participants underwent TCR sequencing, of whom 200 to 220 received two doses of AZD1222 and some 26 received two doses of the MenACWY control vaccine.

To note about this clone: Its cognate antigen has yet to be identified. Base quality data are lacking; no much larger clone is found one base away.

Read against the paper, the sample's time point label means: baseline before first vaccination. The vaccinee samples were drawn from two UK trials, COV001 and COV002, one of which was a single-blind randomized controlled phase 2/3 trial testing AZD1222 (ChAdOx1 nCoV-19) in healthy adults. For TCRbeta chain sequencing, PBMC samples from trial participants were taken at day 0 and at day 28 after the second dose. Overall study outcomes, separate from this receptor: The whole spike protein was spanned by vaccine-associated CD4 TCRs, and dominant responses were seen in regions 160-218 and 743-854. A significant rise in spike-specific TCR breadth and depth was observed after two AZD1222 doses relative to day 0 and relative to MenACWY recipients. Epitopes outside the regions mutated in the B.1.351 and B.1.1.7 variants were reportedly recognized by nearly half of the unique spike-specific TCRs. Participants were mostly white British, with more females than males. The authors suggested clonal diversity may have been underestimated. Because no day 14 peak-response samples were available, the repertoires could be characterized only after the peak T cell response. The 56-69-year group was small, and its depth increase did not reach significance, likely because of low power. Conclusions about previously exposed vaccinees are limited, since just 5 to 7 AZD1222 recipients were seropositive for SARS-CoV-2 at baseline.

V gives up 3 bases and J gives up 6 bases, and the segment between their germline ends measures 19 bases. The CDR3 numbers 15 residues from cysteine through phenylalanine. The sequence is cut down to CDR3 DNA, 45 bases in frame from base 1. Via the germline V gene, CDR1 is SGHRS and CDR2 YFSETQ. The CDR3 regions of human TCRbeta chains were analyzed by immunosequencing. As for the original processing: TCRs in the repertoires were matched against a reference library of SARS-CoV-2-specific TCRs that had been generated with the MIRA antigen-specificity platform. Breadth meant the fraction of unique TCRs that were SARS-CoV-2-associated, whereas depth meant the fraction of total T cells that were SARS-CoV-2-associated. Each spike-specific TCR was assigned to its reactive spike region and to a CD4 or CD8 class using the MIRA data. Log10-transformed breadth and depth values were compared by one-way ANOVA with Sidak's multiple comparisons tests. As stored in TCRdb, this immuneACCESS dataset retains in-frame rearrangements with V and J assigned. A fraction of the clones does not appear; measured against another copy, unresolved V genes explain less than half of the discrepancy, and the remainder lacks a known reason. The V and J calls and clone size are taken from that table; D and trimming were inferred from the DNA. For this sample the table gives 150,000 to 200,000 clones, of which approximately 94% were detected only once. Approximately 0.58% of the sample is in the top ten clones.

Material: peripheral blood, obtained on day 0 of AZD1222 vaccination. The sequence derives from an adult in good health. Recombination linked TRBV5-1 to TRBJ2-7; the D gene is perhaps TRBD2, from 6 matching bases. The DNA is TGCGCCAGCAGCTCCGGAGGAGGGGTGAGCGCCGAGCAGTACTTC. Its coded protein is CASSSGGGVSAEQYF.